The 19 T cell receptor beta chains given below trace back to one sample, sequenced in a study of blood T cell repertoires in COVID-19. Clones were read by immunoSEQ multiplex PCR, and TCRdb kept only the in-frame ones, dropping some. Among some 110,000 clones, about 80% were seen once, and the ten largest hold more than 20%. Material for sequencing was peripheral blood. Receptors were obtained from a man aged 55 to 70 with acute or convalescent COVID-19.

The chain has TRBV2 and TRBJ2-1; TRBD1 matches 7 bases. The V gene end was trimmed by 6 bases and the J gene end by 9 bases; junction bases not matched to a gene: 8. This CDR3 comprises 13 residues. In germline, CDR1 is SNHLY, CDR2 FYNNEI. The chain's CDR3 is CASRNDRVSEQFF. The CDR3 region has the DNA TGTGCCAGCAGGAACGACAGGGTTAGTGAGCAGTTCTTC.

The chain is built from TRBV28 and TRBJ2-7; 7 bases align to TRBD1. The germline gives CDR1 MDHEN, CDR2 SYDVKM. The length of the CDR3 is 14 residues. V gave up 8 bases and J gave up 2 bases; unmatched junction bases: 9. In DNA, the CDR3 is TGTGCCAGCGCTTCAGGGACAGCTCCCTACGAGCAGTACTTC. This encodes CASASGTAPYEQYF.

As DNA, the CDR3 is TGTGCCAGCAGCCGGAGGACAGGGGTGGAAAAGACCCAGTACTTC. It is translated as CASSRRTGVEKTQYF. This sequence joins TRBV5-8 and TRBJ2-5, with 9 nucleotides matching TRBD1. With V trimmed by 4 bases and J by 6 bases, 10 bases remained unmatched. The CDR3 runs 15 residues. Germline CDR1 reads SGHTS; CDR2 reads YDEGEE.

The rearrangement links TRBV6-5 to TRBJ1-6; the D gene is possibly TRBD1 (5 bases). V was cut by 5 bases and J by 5 bases, with 13 bases left in between. Germline lookup yields CDR1 MNHEY and CDR2 SVGAGI. CDR3 size: 15 residues. The CDR3 sequence is CASSPREGNNSPLHF. The CDR3 DNA is TGTGCCAGCAGTCCCAGGGAGGGGAATAATTCACCCCTCCACTTT.

This chain connects TRBV3-1 (or the pseudogene TRBV3-2) to TRBJ2-5; TRBD2 agrees at 7 bases. The CDR3 covers 14 residues. Germline assignment: CDR1 LGHDT and CDR2 YNNKEL (reference sequence). V lost 1 base, J lost 5 bases, and 4 bases stayed unmatched. The DNA of the CDR3 is TGTGCCAGCAGCCAAGGGTCGCGGGAGGAGACCCAGTACTTC. Encoded protein: CASSQGSREETQYF.

This sequence joins TRBV18 and TRBJ2-1, with D perhaps TRBD2 (5 bases). The CDR3 sequence is 16 residues long. V was pared by 0 bases and J by 3 bases, with 12 bases between. Germline V CDR1 and CDR2: KGHSH, LQKENI. The CDR3 sequence is CASSPPSSGSYNEQFF. CDR3 nucleotide sequence: TGTGCCAGCTCACCACCGTCATCTGGGAGCTACAATGAGCAGTTCTTC.

This clone was observed once. The chain couples TRBV19 to TRBJ1-6; D unresolved. Trimming cost V 2 bases and J 0 bases, with 5 bases left between them. The CDR3 sequence is 15 residues long. In germline, CDR1 is LNHDA, CDR2 SQIVND (reference sequence). The CDR3, as DNA: TGTGCCAGTAGTATATCGAGCTCCTATAATTCACCCCTCCACTTT. As protein: CASSISSSYNSPLHF.

This sequence joins TRBV30 and TRBJ2-2, with TRBD1 identical over 8 bases. Trimming took 8 bases from V and 3 from J; bases not matched to a gene: 5. The CDR3 consists of 13 residues. Per the germline V gene, CDR1 is GTSNPN and CDR2 is SVGIG (reference sequence). CDR3 loop: CARQGWDTGELFF. CDR3 sequence (DNA): TGTGCCAGACAGGGGTGGGACACCGGGGAGCTGTTTTTT. The variable domain in full, with the rest retrieved from reference TRBV30 and TRBJ2-2, is SQTIHQWPATLVQPVGSPLSLECTVEGTSNPNLYWYRQAAGRGLQLLFYSVGIGQISSEVPQNLSASRPQDRQFILSSKKLLLSDSGFYLCARQGWDTGELFFGEGSRLTVL.

The genes are TRBV6-5 and TRBJ1-4; D remains ambiguous. In germline, CDR1 is MNHEY, CDR2 SVGAGI. The CDR3 length is 11 residues. V was trimmed by 3 bases and J by 8 bases, leaving 4 bases between them. The CDR3 coding sequence is TGTGCCAGCAGTTATCGGGAAAAACTGTTTTTT. It yields the protein CASSYREKLFF.

This chain joins TRBV6-5 and TRBJ1-2, with D perhaps matching TRBD1 (6 bases). The V and J ends lost 7 bases and 5 bases respectively, with 14 bases between them. The germline gives CDR1 MNHEY, CDR2 SVGAGI. The CDR3 sequence is 13 residues long. CDR3 sequence (DNA): TGTGCCAGCACTGGACAGAACCTTTATGGCTACACCTTC. It codes for CASTGQNLYGYTF.

This clone was recorded only once. This sequence joins TRBV28 and TRBJ2-1; maybe TRBD1 (5 bases). From germline, CDR1 is MDHEN and CDR2 SYDVKM. The CDR3 is 15 amino acids. V was cut by 7 bases and J by 0 bases, with 13 bases left in between. CDR3 sequence reads: CASKGSPTSYNEQFF. As DNA, the CDR3 is TGTGCCAGCAAGGGGTCTCCCACCTCCTACAATGAGCAGTTCTTC.

J is TRBJ2-2 and V is TRBV5-1; D is unresolved. Germline V gene lookup returns CDR1 SGHRS and CDR2 YFSETQ. V lost 4 bases to trimming and J lost 6 bases, with 7 bases between them. The CDR3 is 12 amino acids. CDR3 sequence reads: CASSLGAGELFF. CDR3 DNA sequence: TGCGCCAGCAGCCTCGGAGCCGGGGAGCTGTTTTTT.

The rearrangement uses TRBV7-2 and TRBJ2-2, with 8 bases lining up with TRBD2. The CDR3 runs 17 residues. Germline V gene sequence: CDR1 SGHTA, CDR2 FQGNSA. After removal of 4 bases from V and 5 bases from J, the junction contained 12 bases not matched to a gene. CDR3 nucleotides: TGTGCCAGCAGCTCCTCGCCCCCGGGACTAGGGACCGGGGAGCTGTTTTTT. Residues: CASSSSPPGLGTGELFF.

The chain couples TRBV11-2 to TRBJ2-1; perhaps TRBD2 as D (5 bases). The germline V gene has CDR1 SGHAT and CDR2 FQNNGV. V was pared by 5 bases and J by 3 bases, with 8 bases between. The CDR3 sequence is 13 residues long. The CDR3 region is CASSLTIYNEQFF. The CDR3 DNA sequence: TGTGCCAGCAGCCTGACTATCTACAATGAGCAGTTCTTC.

The rearrangement uses TRBV28 and TRBJ1-5, with TRBD1 matching over 9 bases. V lost 5 bases and J lost 4; bases outside the gene matches: 3. The germline V gene has CDR1 MDHEN and CDR2 SYDVKM. The CDR3 has 14 amino acids. The CDR3 here is CASSGQGFNQPQHF. In nucleotides, the CDR3 is TGTGCCAGCAGTGGACAGGGGTTTAATCAGCCCCAGCATTTT.

This chain links TRBV2 with TRBJ1-1; the D gene is possibly TRBD1 (5 bases). With 6 bases removed from V and 6 bases from J, the gap between germline ends came to 20 bases. CDR1 and CDR2 from the germline V gene are SNHLY and FYNNEI. The CDR3 is made up of 15 amino acids. The CDR3 protein is CASSRTAVWGPEAFF. The CDR3 coding sequence is TGTGCCAGCAGCCGAACAGCCGTTTGGGGCCCTGAAGCTTTCTTT.

This chain connects TRBV4-3 to TRBJ2-1, with 7 bases fitting TRBD1. V shed 4 bases and J 0 bases; nucleotides not matched to a gene: 3. Germline-derived CDR1 and CDR2 are LGHNA and YSLEER. CDR3 length: 15 residues. Written as DNA, the CDR3 is TGCGCCAGCAGCCCGGGGACAGTCTCCTACAATGAGCAGTTCTTC. Residues: CASSPGTVSYNEQFF.

The V gene is TRBV6-1, the J gene TRBJ2-5; D not certain. The CDR3 runs to 14 residues. In germline, CDR1 is MNHNS, CDR2 SASEGT. Trimming stripped 2 bases from V and 5 bases from J, with 12 bases between. The CDR3 spells CASSEFGGEETQYF. CDR3 nucleotides: TGTGCCAGCAGTGAATTCGGCGGTGAGGAGACCCAGTACTTC.

The table lists this clone with a count of one. The chain couples TRBV30 to TRBJ2-3; 9 nucleotides agree with TRBD1. V lost 3 bases and J lost 8; bases outside the gene matches: 12. This CDR3 has 15 residues. Germline V CDR1 and CDR2: GTSNPN, SVGIG (reference sequence). The DNA of the CDR3 is TGTGCCTGGAGAGAGCCGGGACAGGGACTCGGTACGCAGTATTTT. It encodes CAWREPGQGLGTQYF.